Listed below are T cell receptor beta chains from one sample, sequenced in a study of metastatic and nonmetastatic thyroid tumors. TCRdb re-processed the PCR reads through MiXCR. Of 43,000 or so clones listed, roughly 3.9% are singletons. The sample consisted of blood. The receptors shown here come from a female donor with papillary thyroid cancer or a benign thyroid nodule (not recorded which). Some clones in this sample may be carry-over from other donors' samples. The CDR3 runs from the conserved cysteine through the conserved F or W. The D gene is left open where the match is weak. Rows may omit the clone size; those that give it use once, few, many or a size class.

V	J	size	D	DNA	CDR3
TRBV30	TRBJ1-2	many	.	TGTGCCTGGAGTGTAAGGACGAACGATGGCTACACCTTC	CAWSVRTNDGYTF
TRBV27	TRBJ2-1	.	.	TGTGCCAGCAGTTTATCCATAAACTACAATGAGCAGTTCTTC	CASSLSINYNEQFF
TRBV7-3	TRBJ2-2	many	.	TGTGCCAGCAGCATTAACGGGGAGTTGTTTTTT	CASSINGELFF
TRBV7-9	TRBJ2-1	many	TRBD1	TGTGCCAGCAGCTTACCACTCGGACAGGGATCCCTCAATGAGCAGTTCTTC	CASSLPLGQGSLNEQFF
TRBV28	TRBJ2-3	.	.	TGTGCCAGCAGTTTTCGGGGAGTTACAGATACGCAGTATTTT	CASSFRGVTDTQYF
TRBV9	TRBJ2-3	many	TRBD2	TGTGCCAGCAGCGTAGAGGTAGCGGGAGGGTTCGCAGATACGCAGTATTTT	CASSVEVAGGFADTQYF
TRBV29-1	TRBJ2-6	many	.	TGCAGCGTTGCCGTTTCCTCTGGGGCCAACGTCCTGACTTTC	CSVAVSSGANVLTF
TRBV6-4	TRBJ2-3	many	.	TGTGCCAGCAGTGACTCATTCGAGTATTCATCCGGCTTGTATTTT	CASSDSFEYSSGLYF
TRBV11-3	TRBJ2-3	many	.	TGTGCCAGCAGGATAAGGGCCGCAGATACGCAGTATTTT	CASRIRAADTQYF
TRBV6-1	TRBJ2-1	many	.	TGTGCCAGCAGTGAAGAGGATTGGGGCTACAATGAGCAGTTCTTC	CASSEEDWGYNEQFF